This T cell receptor beta chain was captured by sequencing in a study of cytomegalovirus exposure and HLA in healthy donors. Study-level results: According to the study, 160 or so TCR beta chains were cytomegalovirus-associated. Reports state that TCR beta sequences accurately predicted most subjects' HLA-A and HLA-B alleles. A later analysis reportedly identified an Asian-associated ancestry cluster as carrying fewer N-insertions than the approximately 620-donor mean.

The PCR had 60 Vbeta and 13 Jbeta primers. Repertoires were generated with immunoSEQ multiplex PCR, while TCRdb's copy carries only in-frame clones and drops some. The data contain about 120,000 clones, 70% to 80% of them singletons. Concerning this clone itself: What it recognizes is unknown.

The clonotype was recovered from a man between 18 and 29 years old in good health and CMV-seronegative. The sample consisted of PBMCs.

CDR3 sequence (DNA): TGTGCCAGTAGTATGGGAGGTTGGGCGAACACTGAAGCTTTCTTT. This encodes CASSMGGWANTEAFF. The chain employs TRBV19 and TRBJ1-1, with D uncertain. CDR3 size: 15 residues. Germline lookup yields CDR1 LNHDA and CDR2 SQIVND (reference sequence). Trimming removed 3 bases at V and 1 base at J, with 12 bases between. The full variable domain, rest sourced from reference TRBV19 and TRBJ1-1, is DGGITQSPKYLFRKEGQNVTLSCEQNLNHDAMYWYRQDPGQGLRLIYYSQIVNDFQKGDIAEGYSVSREKKESFPLTVTSAQKNPTAFYLCASSMGGWANTEAFFGQGTRLTVV.